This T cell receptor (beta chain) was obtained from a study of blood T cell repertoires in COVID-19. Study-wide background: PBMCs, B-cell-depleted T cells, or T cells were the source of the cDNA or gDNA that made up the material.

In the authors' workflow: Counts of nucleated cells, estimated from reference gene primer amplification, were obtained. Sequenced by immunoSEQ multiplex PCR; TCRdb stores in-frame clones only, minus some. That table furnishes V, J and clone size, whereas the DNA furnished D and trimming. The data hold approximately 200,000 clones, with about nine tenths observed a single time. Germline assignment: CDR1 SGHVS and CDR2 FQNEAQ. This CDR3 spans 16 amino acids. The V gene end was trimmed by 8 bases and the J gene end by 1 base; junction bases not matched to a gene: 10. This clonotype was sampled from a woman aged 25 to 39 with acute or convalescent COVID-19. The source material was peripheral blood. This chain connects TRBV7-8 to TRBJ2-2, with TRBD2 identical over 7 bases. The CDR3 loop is CASPSGAELNTGELFF. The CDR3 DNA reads TGTGCCAGCCCTAGCGGAGCGGAATTGAACACCGGGGAGCTGTTTTTT. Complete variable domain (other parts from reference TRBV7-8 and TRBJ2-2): GAGVSQSPRYKVAKRGQDVALRCDPISGHVSLFWYQQALGQGPEFLTYFQNEAQLDKSGLPSDRFFAERPEGSVSTLKIQRTQQEDSAVYLCASPSGAELNTGELFFGEGSRLTVL.